This T cell receptor (beta chain) was recovered during a study of blood T cells in healthy people across ages. V was cut by 0 bases and J by 4 bases, with 15 bases left in between. The CDR3 runs to 16 residues. The germline gives CDR1 MNHEY, CDR2 SVGEGT. Then a second PCR, running roughly 7 to 12 cycles, was carried out with a sample-barcoded 5' primer and a J-beta primer mix. The template-switch adaptor was a 5' adaptor with 12 random nucleotides. It tagged each cDNA molecule. TCRdb ran MiXCR on the 5' RACE reads and lists one entry per CDR3 protein. Here the sample spans around 1,900,000 distinct CDR3 sequences, around 40% being singletons.

This TCR was recovered from a human donor in good health. The sample consisted of blood. This chain connects TRBV6-2 or TRBV6-3 to TRBJ1-1, with D tentatively TRBD1 (5 bases). CDR3 protein: CASSYSPRGGGTEAFF. DNA for the CDR3: TGTGCCAGCAGTTACTCTCCCCGTGGGGGAGGCACTGAAGCTTTCTTT.